This entry lists 9 T cell receptor beta chains sequenced from one sample in a study of cytomegalovirus exposure and HLA in healthy donors. 60 Vbeta and 13 Jbeta primers were used in PCR. The repertoire was sequenced with immunoSEQ multiplex PCR; TCRdb's copy has only in-frame clones and lacks some. This table holds 100,000 or so clones, 60% to 85% found once. Material for sequencing was PBMCs. Receptor source: a female donor in good health and CMV-seronegative.

V gene TRBV19 combines with J gene TRBJ2-7, with D maybe TRBD2 (5 bases). The CDR3 totals 16 residues. V was pared by 4 bases and J by 2 bases, with 18 bases between. The germline CDR1 and CDR2 sequences are LNHDA and SQIVND (reference sequence). The chain's CDR3 is CASSRTPPAATYEQYF. DNA of the CDR3: TGTGCCAGTAGTAGGACTCCCCCGGCGGCTACCTACGAGCAGTACTTC.

The chain has TRBV19 and TRBJ2-5; maybe TRBD1 (5 bases). V was clipped by 2 bases and J by 5 bases, with 6 bases between them. This CDR3 is built from 12 residues. Germline V gene lookup returns CDR1 LNHDA and CDR2 SQIVND (reference sequence). In nucleotides, the CDR3 is TGTGCCAGTAGTATAAAGGGGGAGACCCAGTACTTC. Its protein product is CASSIKGETQYF.

The chain recombines TRBV15 with TRBJ2-1, with 12 bases matching TRBD2. CDR3 length equals 17 residues. V was clipped by 1 base and J by 4 bases; unmatched bases: 5. Germline V CDR1 and CDR2: LNHNV, YYDKDF (reference sequence). CDR3 bases: TGTGCCACCAGCAGAGCTTTAGGGACTAGCGGGTACAATGAGCAGTTCTTC. This translates into CATSRALGTSGYNEQFF.

The gene calls are TRBV7-8 and TRBJ1-5; the D is unclear. From germline, CDR1 is SGHVS and CDR2 FQNEAQ. V lost 1 base, J lost 7 bases, and 5 bases lay in between. The CDR3 spans 12 residues. The CDR3 DNA sequence: TGTGCCAGCAGCTTAGTTGGCCAGCCCCAGCATTTT. Translated: CASSLVGQPQHF.

This sequence joins TRBV11-2 and TRBJ2-6; D unclear. Germline-derived CDR1 and CDR2 are SGHAT and FQNNGV. Trimming removed 5 bases from V and 0 bases from J, with 5 bases in between. This CDR3 is built from 14 residues. For the CDR3, the DNA is TGTGCCAGCAGCCCCGTCTCTGGGGCCAACGTCCTGACTTTC. It specifies CASSPVSGANVLTF.

The chain couples TRBV4-2 to TRBJ2-1; the match to TRBD1 covers 9 bases. This CDR3 is 14 amino acids long. Germline V CDR1 and CDR2: LGHNA, YNFKEQ. This CDR3 is CATWSGTGPYEQFF. The CDR3 region has the DNA TGTGCAACCTGGTCGGGGACAGGGCCGTATGAGCAGTTCTTC.

The chain has TRBV29-1 and TRBJ1-1, with 10 bases lining up with TRBD1. CDR3 size: 11 residues. V lost 4 bases to trimming and J lost 11 bases; unmatched junction nucleotides: 4. Germline CDR1 SQVTM, CDR2 ANQGSEA. The CDR3 sequence is CSVGQGAWAFF. CDR3 nucleotides: TGCAGCGTTGGACAGGGGGCTTGGGCTTTCTTT.

The chain links TRBV10-3 to TRBJ1-5, with D uncertain. Looked up from germline, CDR1 is ENHRY and CDR2 is SYGVKD. CDR3 size: 13 residues. The germline V and J ends were trimmed by 0 bases and 7 bases, with 7 bases remaining between them. The DNA for the CDR3 is TGTGCCATCAGTGAGTCTGTAGCGCAGCCCCAGCATTTT. This translates into CAISESVAQPQHF.

The genes are TRBV6-6 and TRBJ2-5, with D perhaps matching TRBD1 (5 bases). The end of the DNA fits TRBJ2-7 better, so the J call may be wrong. CDR3 length equals 14 residues. Germline-derived CDR1 and CDR2 are MNHNY and SVGAGI (reference sequence). CDR3 in amino acids: CASTAGQNSYEQYF. Here the CDR3 DNA reads TGTGCCAGCACGGCAGGACAAAACTCCTACGAGCAGTACTTC.